Sequencing of this TCR beta chain was carried out in a study of patients and donors after allogeneic stem cell transplantation. The germline V gene encodes CDR1 KGHSH and CDR2 LQKENI. This CDR3 spans 15 amino acids. With 3 bases removed from V and 7 bases from J, the gap between germline ends came to 18 bases. TCRdb called the RT-PCR reads again in MiXCR, with one record for every CDR3 protein. Of about 960,000 distinct CDR3 sequences in the sample, about 20% were seen once. This clonotype originated in a human donor who was either an allogeneic HSCT recipient or a stem cell or donor lymphocyte infusion donor (not recorded which). It is not recorded whose cells these are; they may come from a transplant donor. V gene TRBV18 combines with J gene TRBJ1-1, with no clear D. The source material was blood, either unsorted or a sorted T cell fraction (not recorded which). The CDR3: CASSPQSRRLSEAFF. The CDR3 DNA reads as TGTGCCAGCTCACCCCAATCCAGGAGACTGAGTGAAGCTTTCTTT.